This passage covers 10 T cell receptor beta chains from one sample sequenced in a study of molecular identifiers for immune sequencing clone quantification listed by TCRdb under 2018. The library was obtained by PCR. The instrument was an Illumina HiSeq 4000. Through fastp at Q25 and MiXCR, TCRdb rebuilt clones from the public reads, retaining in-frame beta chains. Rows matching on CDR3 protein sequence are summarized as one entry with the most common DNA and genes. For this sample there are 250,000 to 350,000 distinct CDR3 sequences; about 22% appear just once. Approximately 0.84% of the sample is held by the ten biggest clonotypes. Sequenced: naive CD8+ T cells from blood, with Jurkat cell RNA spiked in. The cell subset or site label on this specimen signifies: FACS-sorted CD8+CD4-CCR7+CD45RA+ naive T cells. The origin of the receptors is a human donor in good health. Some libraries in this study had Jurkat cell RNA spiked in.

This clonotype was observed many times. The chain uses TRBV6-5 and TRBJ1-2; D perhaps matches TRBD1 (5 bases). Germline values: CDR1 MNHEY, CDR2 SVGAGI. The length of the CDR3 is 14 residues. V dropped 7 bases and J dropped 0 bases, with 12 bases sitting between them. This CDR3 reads CASTDSPANYGYTF. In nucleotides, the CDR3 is TGTGCCAGCACCGACAGTCCCGCTAACTATGGCTACACCTTC.

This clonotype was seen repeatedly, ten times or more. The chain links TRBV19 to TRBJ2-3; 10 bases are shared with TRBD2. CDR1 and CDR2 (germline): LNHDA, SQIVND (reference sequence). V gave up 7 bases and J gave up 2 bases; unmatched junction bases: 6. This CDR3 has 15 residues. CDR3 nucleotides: TGTGCCAGTACCCCACTAGCGGGGTACACAGATACGCAGTATTTT. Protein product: CASTPLAGYTDTQYF. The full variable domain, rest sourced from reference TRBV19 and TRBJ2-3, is DGGITQSPKYLFRKEGQNVTLSCEQNLNHDAMYWYRQDPGQGLRLIYYSQIVNDFQKGDIAEGYSVSREKKESFPLTVTSAQKNPTAFYLCASTPLAGYTDTQYFGPGTRLTVL.

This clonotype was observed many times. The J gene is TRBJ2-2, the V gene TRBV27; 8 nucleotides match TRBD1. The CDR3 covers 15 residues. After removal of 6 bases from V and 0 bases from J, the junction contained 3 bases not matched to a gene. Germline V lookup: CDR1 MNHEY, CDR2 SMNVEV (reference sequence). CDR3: CASSQDRANTGELFF. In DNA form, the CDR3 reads TGTGCCAGCAGCCAGGACAGGGCGAACACCGGGGAGCTGTTTTTT.

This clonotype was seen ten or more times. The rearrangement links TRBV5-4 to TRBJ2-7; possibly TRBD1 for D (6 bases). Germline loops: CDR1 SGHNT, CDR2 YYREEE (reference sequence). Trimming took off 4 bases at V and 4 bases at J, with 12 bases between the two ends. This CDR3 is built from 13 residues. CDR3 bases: TGTGCCAGCAGCCACGACAGGTCTTACGAGCAGTACTTC. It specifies CASSHDRSYEQYF.

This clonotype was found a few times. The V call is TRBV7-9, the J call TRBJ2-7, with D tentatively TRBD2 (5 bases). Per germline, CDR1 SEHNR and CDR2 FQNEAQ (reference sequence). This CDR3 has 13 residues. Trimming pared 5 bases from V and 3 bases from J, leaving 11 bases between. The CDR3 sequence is CASSGVGSYEQYF. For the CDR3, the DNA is TGTGCCAGCAGCGGAGTGGGGAGCTACGAGCAGTACTTC.

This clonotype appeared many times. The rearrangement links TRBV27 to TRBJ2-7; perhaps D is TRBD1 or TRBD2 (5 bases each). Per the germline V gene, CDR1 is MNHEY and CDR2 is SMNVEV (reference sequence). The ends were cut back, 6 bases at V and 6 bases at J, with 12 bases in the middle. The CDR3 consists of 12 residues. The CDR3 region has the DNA TGTGCCAGCAGGGGGGTCCGGTCCGAGCAGTACTTC. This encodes CASRGVRSEQYF.

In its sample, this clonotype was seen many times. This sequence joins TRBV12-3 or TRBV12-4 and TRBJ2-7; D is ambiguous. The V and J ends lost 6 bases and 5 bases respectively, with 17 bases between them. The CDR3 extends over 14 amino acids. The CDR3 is CASSPLSLVDEQYF. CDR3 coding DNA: TGTGCCAGCAGCCCCTTGTCCCTCGTGGACGAGCAGTACTTC.

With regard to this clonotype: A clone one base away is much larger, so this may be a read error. CDR3 region: CSAYAGTGGYKQYF. The CDR3 DNA reads TGCAGTGCTTATGCCGGGACAGGGGGCTACAAGCAGTACTTC. The V call is TRBV20-1, the J call TRBJ2-7; 12 bases are shared with TRBD1. The germline gives CDR1 DFQATT, CDR2 SNEGSKA (reference sequence). This CDR3 has 14 amino acids.

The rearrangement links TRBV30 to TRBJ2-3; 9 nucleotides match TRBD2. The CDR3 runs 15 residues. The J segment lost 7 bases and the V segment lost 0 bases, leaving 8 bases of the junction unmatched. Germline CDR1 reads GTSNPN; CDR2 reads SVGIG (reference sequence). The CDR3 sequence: CAWSVGLAGSNTQYF. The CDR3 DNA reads TGTGCCTGGAGTGTAGGTCTAGCGGGAAGTAATACGCAGTATTTT. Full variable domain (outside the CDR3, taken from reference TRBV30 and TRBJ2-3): SQTIHQWPATLVQPVGSPLSLECTVEGTSNPNLYWYRQAAGRGLQLLFYSVGIGQISSEVPQNLSASRPQDRQFILSSKKLLLSDSGFYLCAWSVGLAGSNTQYFGPGTRLTVL.

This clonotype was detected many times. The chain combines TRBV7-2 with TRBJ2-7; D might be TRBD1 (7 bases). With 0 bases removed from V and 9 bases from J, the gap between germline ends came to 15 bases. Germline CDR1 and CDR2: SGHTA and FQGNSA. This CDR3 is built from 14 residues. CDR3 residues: CASSLAAGQRWQYF. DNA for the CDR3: TGTGCCAGCAGCTTAGCCGCGGGACAGAGATGGCAGTACTTC.